The 14 T cell receptor beta chains given below trace back to one sample, sequenced in a study of T cell changes during pregnancy in multiple sclerosis (dated by TCRdb to the late 2010s). Library prep was done by the immunoSEQ multiplex PCR assay. TCRdb took over this immuneACCESS table, retaining in-frame rearrangements with V and J assigned. Such tables are incomplete; in checked studies, under half of the missing clones stem from an unresolved V gene, and the remainder is unexplained. Here the sample has roughly 80,000 clones; approximately 90% occur a single time. 2.5% to 3% of the sample comes from the top ten. Here the sequenced sample was peripheral blood, taken before pregnancy. The receptors shown here come from a female donor with multiple sclerosis, enrolled in a pregnancy study.

The gene calls are TRBV25-1 and TRBJ2-7; 12 nucleotides align to TRBD2. V lost 1 base, J lost 9 bases, and 7 bases stayed unmatched. The CDR3 runs to 15 residues. Germline lookup yields CDR1 MGHDK and CDR2 SYGVNS. Here the CDR3 reads CASSEWTSGVGGQYF. For the CDR3, the DNA is TGTGCCAGCAGTGAATGGACTAGCGGGGTAGGAGGGCAGTACTTC.

This clone has only a few counts. V usage is TRBV10-3 and J usage is TRBJ2-2; 7 bases are shared with TRBD1. The CDR3 consists of 15 residues. J was trimmed by 5 bases and V by 10 bases; bases with no gene match: 13. Germline loops: CDR1 ENHRY, CDR2 SYGVKD. The CDR3 DNA follows: TGTGCCACATCAGAAGGGGGCTTGGGGACCGGGGAGCTGTTTTTT. Translated: CATSEGGLGTGELFF.

The chain is built from TRBV9 and TRBJ1-1, with D possibly TRBD1 on 5 matching bases. Trimming cost V 2 bases and J 4 bases, with 12 bases left between them. Germline assignment: CDR1 SGDLS and CDR2 YYNGEE. The CDR3 is made up of 14 amino acids. The CDR3 DNA reads as TGTGCCAGCAGCGTGGGGGGGGTGGGCACTGAAGCTTTCTTT. This codes for CASSVGGVGTEAFF.

The CDR3 DNA reads TGTGCCAGCAGTCCAAACAGGGCTCACGCCATAGAGACCCAGTACTTC. It yields the protein CASSPNRAHAIETQYF. This chain uses TRBV28 with TRBJ2-5, with D maybe TRBD1 (6 bases). The CDR3 consists of 16 residues. Trimming took off 5 bases at V and 4 bases at J, with 20 bases between the two ends. Germline values: CDR1 MDHEN, CDR2 SYDVKM.

Remarks on this clone: At one of its ends the junction is not consistent with the germline gene, which may arise from a read error. The CDR3: CASSLGLAAETQYF. As DNA, the CDR3 is TGTGCTAGCAGCTTGGGACTAGCGGCAGAGACCCAGTACTTC. This sequence joins TRBV7-7 and TRBJ2-5, with TRBD2 identical over 11 bases. Per the germline V gene, CDR1 is SSHAT and CDR2 is FNYEAQ (reference sequence). This CDR3 is 14 amino acids long. Combining the CDR3 with reference TRBV7-7 and TRBJ2-5 gives the whole variable domain GAGVSQSPRYKVTKRGQDVTLRCDPISSHATLYWYQQALGQGPEFLTYFNYEAQPDKSGLPSDRFSAERPEGSISTLTIQRTEQRDSAMYRCASSLGLAAETQYFGPGTRLLVL.

This clone was found once. This sequence joins TRBV6-1 and TRBJ1-1, with TRBD1 identical over 10 bases. CDR1 is MNHNS, CDR2 SASEGT, per germline. The CDR3 is 13 amino acids. Trimming cost V 6 bases and J 11 bases; bases outside gene matches: 9. The CDR3 spells CASRLTGGDWAFF. The CDR3, as DNA: TGTGCCAGCAGATTGACAGGGGGCGATTGGGCTTTCTTT.

V and J are TRBV7-6 and TRBJ1-5, with 7 bases identical to TRBD1. The junction had 7 bases not matched to a gene; V was cut back by 1 base and J by 7 bases. Germline V gene sequence: CDR1 SGHVS, CDR2 FNYEAQ. This CDR3 has 15 amino acids. CDR3 protein: CASSLGRGQGQPQHF. The CDR3 region has the DNA TGTGCCAGCAGCTTAGGAAGGGGGCAGGGACAGCCCCAGCATTTT.

This clone was counted once. This chain links TRBV30 with TRBJ1-2; TRBD1 aligns across 8 bases. Germline V lookup: CDR1 GTSNPN, CDR2 SVGIG (reference sequence). CDR3 length equals 12 residues. With V trimmed by 1 base and J by 7 bases, 2 bases remained unmatched. CDR3: CAWSGTGGGYTF. DNA of the CDR3: TGTGCCTGGAGTGGTACAGGGGGTGGCTACACCTTC. Full variable domain (remainder filled in from reference TRBV30 and TRBJ1-2): SQTIHQWPATLVQPVGSPLSLECTVEGTSNPNLYWYRQAAGRGLQLLFYSVGIGQISSEVPQNLSASRPQDRQFILSSKKLLLSDSGFYLCAWSGTGGGYTFGSGTRLTVV.

The V call is TRBV27, the J call TRBJ2-2; D uncertain. With 2 bases removed from V and 1 base from J, the gap between germline ends came to 5 bases. The CDR3 is 14 residues long. Germline CDR1 MNHEY, CDR2 SMNVEV (reference sequence). The CDR3, as DNA: TGTGCCAGCAGTTTAGTACAGAACACCGGGGAGCTGTTTTTT. This gives the protein CASSLVQNTGELFF.

V gene TRBV2 combines with J gene TRBJ2-7; 8 positions agree with TRBD1. The CDR3 contains 14 residues. V shed 7 bases, J shed 3 bases, and the junction held 8 bases outside the gene matches. Germline V gene data show CDR1 as SNHLY and CDR2 as FYNNEI. The DNA of the CDR3 is TGTGCCAGCATGCCTGGGACAGGATACTACGAGCAGTACTTC. Amino acid sequence: CASMPGTGYYEQYF.

The CDR3 sequence: CASSPLAGSSSYEQYF. CDR3 nucleotide sequence: TGTGCCAGCAGCCCGCTAGCGGGGTCTAGCTCCTACGAGCAGTACTTC. This rearrangement joins TRBV7-6 to TRBJ2-7, with 9 bases lining up with TRBD2. CDR3 length: 16 residues. Per germline, CDR1 SGHVS and CDR2 FNYEAQ. Germline trimming cut 5 bases from V and 0 bases from J; bases unmatched to any gene: 8.

V and J are TRBV11-2 and TRBJ2-5; D may be TRBD2 (6 bases). CDR3 length: 15 residues. The germline CDR1 and CDR2 sequences are SGHAT and FQNNGV. The V gene lost 0 bases and the J gene lost 5 bases, with 13 bases spanning the gap. The CDR3 protein is CASSLDAWAGETQYF. CDR3 nucleotides: TGTGCCAGCAGCTTAGACGCATGGGCGGGGGAGACCCAGTACTTC.

The chain recombines TRBV5-1 with TRBJ2-5; the D gene is possibly TRBD2 (6 bases). Between the trimmed V and J ends, which lost 0 bases and 2 bases, there was a span of 14 bases. Looked up from germline, CDR1 is SGHRS and CDR2 is YFSETQ. The CDR3 has 16 residues. The CDR3 DNA follows: TGCGCCAGCAGCTTGGGCGACCGGGAGTCTCAAGAGACCCAGTACTTC. Translating gives CASSLGDRESQETQYF.

V is TRBV19 and J is TRBJ2-7, with 7 bases fitting TRBD1. Per the germline V gene, CDR1 is LNHDA and CDR2 is SQIVND (reference sequence). Trimming took 2 bases from V and 4 from J; bases not matched to a gene: 5. The CDR3 has 14 amino acids. CDR3 nucleotides: TGTGCCAGTAGTATATCAGGGGGACATTACGAGCAGTACTTC. Translation: CASSISGGHYEQYF.